This TCR beta chain was identified during a study of blood T cell repertoires in COVID-19. Across the whole study: Researchers got acute and convalescent COVID-19 samples from the United States, Italy and Spain. From T cells, B-cell-depleted T cells, or PBMCs came the material, which was cDNA or gDNA.

Sequencing used immunoSEQ multiplex PCR; TCRdb keeps in-frame clones, though not all of them. The sample consists of about 360,000 clones, 81% of them appearing once. V was clipped by 5 bases and J by 5 bases; unmatched bases: 15. This CDR3 is built from 17 residues. Looked up from germline, CDR1 is SGHRS and CDR2 is YFSETQ. This receptor was taken from a human donor with acute or convalescent COVID-19. The donor label of this sample is uncertain. The V call is TRBV5-1, the J call TRBJ2-7, with 11 bases fitting TRBD2. The specimen sequenced was peripheral blood. CDR3 loop: CASSFGSGRASVHEQYF. The CDR3, as DNA: TGCGCCAGCAGTTTTGGTAGCGGGAGGGCCTCTGTTCACGAGCAGTACTTC. Full variable domain (missing parts from reference TRBV5-1 and TRBJ2-7): KAGVTQTPRYLIKTRGQQVTLSCSPISGHRSVSWYQQTPGQGLQFLFEYFSETQRNKGNFPGRFSGRQFSNSRSEMNVSTLELGDSALYLCASSFGSGRASVHEQYFGPGTRLTVT.